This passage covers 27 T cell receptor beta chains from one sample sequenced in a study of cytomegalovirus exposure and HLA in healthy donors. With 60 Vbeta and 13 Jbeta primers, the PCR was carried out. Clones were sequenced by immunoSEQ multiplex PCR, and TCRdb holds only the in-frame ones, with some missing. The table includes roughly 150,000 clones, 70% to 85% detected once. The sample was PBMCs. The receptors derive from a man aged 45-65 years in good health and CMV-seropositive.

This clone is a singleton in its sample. The CDR3 bases are TGTGCCAGCAGTTTAAGCAGGGGCTCTGGAAACACCATATATTTT. Residues: CASSLSRGSGNTIYF. The rearrangement uses TRBV27 and TRBJ1-3; a weak D match, TRBD1 (6 bases). Trimming took off 2 bases at V and 0 bases at J, with 8 bases between the two ends. Looked up from germline, CDR1 is MNHEY and CDR2 is SMNVEV (reference sequence). The CDR3 covers 15 residues.

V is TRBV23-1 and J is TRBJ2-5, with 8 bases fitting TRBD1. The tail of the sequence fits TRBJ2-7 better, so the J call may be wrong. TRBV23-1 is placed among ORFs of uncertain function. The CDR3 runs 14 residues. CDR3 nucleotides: TGCGCCAGCAGTCAAAAGACAGGGGCCTACGAGCAGTACTTC. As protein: CASSQKTGAYEQYF.

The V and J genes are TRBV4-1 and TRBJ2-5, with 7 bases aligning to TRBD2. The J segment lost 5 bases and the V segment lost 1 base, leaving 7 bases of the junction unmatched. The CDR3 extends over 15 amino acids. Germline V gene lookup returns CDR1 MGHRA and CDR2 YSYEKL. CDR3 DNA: TGCGCCAGCAGCCAAGGGACTAGTGGGAGGGAGACCCAGTACTTC. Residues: CASSQGTSGRETQYF.

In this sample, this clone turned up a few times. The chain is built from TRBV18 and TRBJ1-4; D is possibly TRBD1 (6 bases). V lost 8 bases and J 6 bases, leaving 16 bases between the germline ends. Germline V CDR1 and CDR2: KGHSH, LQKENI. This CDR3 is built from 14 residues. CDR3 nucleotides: TGTGCCAGCACAAACAGGGCTGGGGATGAAAAACTGTTTTTT. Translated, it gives CASTNRAGDEKLFF.

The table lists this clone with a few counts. The CDR3 here is CASSSGQGEDTQYF. In DNA, the CDR3 is TGCGCCAGCAGCTCCGGACAGGGAGAGGATACGCAGTATTTT. The chain has TRBV5-1 and TRBJ2-3; TRBD1 aligns across 8 bases. Germline lookup yields CDR1 SGHRS and CDR2 YFSETQ. The CDR3 extends over 14 amino acids. J was trimmed by 6 bases and V by 3 bases; bases with no gene match: 6.

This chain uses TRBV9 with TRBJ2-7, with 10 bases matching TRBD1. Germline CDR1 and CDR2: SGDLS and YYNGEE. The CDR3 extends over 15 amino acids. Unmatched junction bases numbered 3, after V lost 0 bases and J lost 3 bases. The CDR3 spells CASSVGGQGHYEQYF. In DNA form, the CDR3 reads TGTGCCAGCAGCGTAGGGGGACAGGGGCACTACGAGCAGTACTTC.

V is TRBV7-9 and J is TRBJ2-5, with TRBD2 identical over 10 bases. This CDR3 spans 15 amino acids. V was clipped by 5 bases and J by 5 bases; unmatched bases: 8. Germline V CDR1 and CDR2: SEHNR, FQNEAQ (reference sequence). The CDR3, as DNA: TGTGCCAGCAGCCCCCAGCGGGGGGGCCCGGAGACCCAGTACTTC. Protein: CASSPQRGGPETQYF.

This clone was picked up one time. CDR3 sequence: CASSQGRRGGSHNEQFF. The DNA for the CDR3 is TGCGCCAGCAGCCAAGGGAGGCGGGGGGGCAGCCACAATGAGCAGTTCTTC. This chain uses TRBV4-1 with TRBJ2-1; 9 nucleotides agree with TRBD2. V shed 1 base and J 5 bases; nucleotides not matched to a gene: 9. Germline CDR1 and CDR2: MGHRA and YSYEKL. The CDR3 extends over 17 amino acids.

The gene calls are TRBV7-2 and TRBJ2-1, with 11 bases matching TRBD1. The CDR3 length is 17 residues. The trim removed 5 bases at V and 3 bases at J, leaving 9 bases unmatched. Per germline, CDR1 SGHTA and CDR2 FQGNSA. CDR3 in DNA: TGTGCCAGCAGCCTCCCCCCGGGACAGGGGGGCTACAATGAGCAGTTCTTC. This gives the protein CASSLPPGQGGYNEQFF.

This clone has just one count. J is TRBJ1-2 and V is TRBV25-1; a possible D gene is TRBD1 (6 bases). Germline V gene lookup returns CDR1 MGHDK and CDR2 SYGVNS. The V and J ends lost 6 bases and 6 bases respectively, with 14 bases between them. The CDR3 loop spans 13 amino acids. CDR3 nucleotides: TGTGCCAGCAGGGAAACAGGGATGAATGGCTACACCTTC. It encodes CASRETGMNGYTF.

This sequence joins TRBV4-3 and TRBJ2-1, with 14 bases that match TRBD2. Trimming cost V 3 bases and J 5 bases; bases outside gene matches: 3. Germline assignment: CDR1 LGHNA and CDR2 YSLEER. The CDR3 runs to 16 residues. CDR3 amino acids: CASSQTSGGANNEQFF. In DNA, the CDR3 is TGCGCCAGCAGCCAGACTAGCGGGGGGGCAAACAATGAGCAGTTCTTC.

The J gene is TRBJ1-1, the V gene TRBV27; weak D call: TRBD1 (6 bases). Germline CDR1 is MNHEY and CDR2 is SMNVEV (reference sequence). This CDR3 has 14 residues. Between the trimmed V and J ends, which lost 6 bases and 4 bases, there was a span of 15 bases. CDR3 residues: CASRGAGGGTEAFF. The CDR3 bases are TGTGCCAGCAGGGGGGCTGGGGGGGGCACTGAAGCTTTCTTT.

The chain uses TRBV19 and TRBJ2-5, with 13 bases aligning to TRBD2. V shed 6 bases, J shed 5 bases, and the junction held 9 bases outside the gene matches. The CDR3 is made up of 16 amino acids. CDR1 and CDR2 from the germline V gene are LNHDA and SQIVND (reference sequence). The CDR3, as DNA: TGTGCCAGTAGGGCTCGGACTAGCGGGGGTTGGGAGACCCAGTACTTC. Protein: CASRARTSGGWETQYF.

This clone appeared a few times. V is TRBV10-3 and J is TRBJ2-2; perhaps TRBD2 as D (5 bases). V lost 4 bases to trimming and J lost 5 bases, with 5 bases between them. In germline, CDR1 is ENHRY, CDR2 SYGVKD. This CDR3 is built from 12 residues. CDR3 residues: CAISGTTGELFF. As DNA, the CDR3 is TGTGCCATCAGTGGGACTACCGGGGAGCTGTTTTTT.

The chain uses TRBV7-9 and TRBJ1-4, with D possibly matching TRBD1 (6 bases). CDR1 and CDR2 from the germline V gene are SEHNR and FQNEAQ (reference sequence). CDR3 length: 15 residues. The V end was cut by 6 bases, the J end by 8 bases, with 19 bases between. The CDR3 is CASRMGGLRREKLFF. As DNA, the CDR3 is TGTGCCAGCAGAATGGGGGGGCTCCGACGAGAAAAACTGTTTTTT. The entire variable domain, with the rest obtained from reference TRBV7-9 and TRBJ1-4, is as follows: DTGVSQNPRHKITKRGQNVTFRCDPISEHNRLYWYRQTLGQGPEFLTYFQNEAQLEKSRLLSDRFSAERPKGSFSTLEIQRTEQGDSAMYLCASRMGGLRREKLFFGSGTQLSVL.

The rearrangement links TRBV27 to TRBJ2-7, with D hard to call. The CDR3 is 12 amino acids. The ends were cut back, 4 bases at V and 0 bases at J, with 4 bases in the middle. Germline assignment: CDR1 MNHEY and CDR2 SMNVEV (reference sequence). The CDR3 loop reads CASSSNSYEQYF. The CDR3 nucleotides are TGTGCCAGCAGTTCCAACTCCTACGAGCAGTACTTC.

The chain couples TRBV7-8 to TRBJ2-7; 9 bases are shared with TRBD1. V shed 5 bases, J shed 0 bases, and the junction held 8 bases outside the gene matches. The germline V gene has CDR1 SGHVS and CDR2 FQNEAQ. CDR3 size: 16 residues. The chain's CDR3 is CASSTQVGQGSYEQYF. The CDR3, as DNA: TGTGCCAGCAGCACCCAGGTGGGACAGGGCTCCTACGAGCAGTACTTC.

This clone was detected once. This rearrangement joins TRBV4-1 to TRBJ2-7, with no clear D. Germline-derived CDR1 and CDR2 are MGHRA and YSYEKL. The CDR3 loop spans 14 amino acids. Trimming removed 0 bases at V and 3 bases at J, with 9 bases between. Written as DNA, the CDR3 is TGCGCCAGCAGCCAAGATCAGGCTGTCTACGAGCAGTACTTC. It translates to CASSQDQAVYEQYF.

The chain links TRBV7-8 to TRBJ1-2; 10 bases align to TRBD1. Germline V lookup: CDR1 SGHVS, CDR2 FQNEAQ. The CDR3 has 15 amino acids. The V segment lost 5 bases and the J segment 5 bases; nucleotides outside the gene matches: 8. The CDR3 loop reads CASSPRDRGHYGYTF. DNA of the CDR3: TGTGCCAGCAGCCCCAGAGACAGGGGGCATTATGGCTACACCTTC.

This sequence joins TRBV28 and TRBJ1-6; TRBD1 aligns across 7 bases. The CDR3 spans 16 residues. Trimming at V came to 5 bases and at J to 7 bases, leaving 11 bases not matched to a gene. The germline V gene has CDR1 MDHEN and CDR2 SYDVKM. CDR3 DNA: TGTGCCAGCAGTCGAGCGTCGGGACAGATAAATTCACCCCTCCACTTT. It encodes CASSRASGQINSPLHF.

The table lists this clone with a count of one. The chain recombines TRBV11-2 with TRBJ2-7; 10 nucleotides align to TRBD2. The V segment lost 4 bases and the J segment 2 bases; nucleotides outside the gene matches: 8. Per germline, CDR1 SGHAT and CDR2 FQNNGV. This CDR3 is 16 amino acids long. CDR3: CASSSRLAGETYEQYF. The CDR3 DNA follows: TGTGCCAGCAGCTCTAGACTAGCGGGTGAAACCTACGAGCAGTACTTC.

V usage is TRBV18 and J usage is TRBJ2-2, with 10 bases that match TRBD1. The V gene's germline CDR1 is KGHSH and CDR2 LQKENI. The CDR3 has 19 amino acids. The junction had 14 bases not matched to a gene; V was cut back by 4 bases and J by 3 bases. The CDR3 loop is CASSQNPRRDRGDTGELFF. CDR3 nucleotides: TGTGCCAGCTCACAAAACCCACGCCGGGACAGGGGAGACACCGGGGAGCTGTTTTTT.

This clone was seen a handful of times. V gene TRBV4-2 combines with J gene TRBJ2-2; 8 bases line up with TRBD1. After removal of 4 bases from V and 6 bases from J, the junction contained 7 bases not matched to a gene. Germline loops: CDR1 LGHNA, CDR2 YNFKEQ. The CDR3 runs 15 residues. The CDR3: CASSLFRDRSGELFF. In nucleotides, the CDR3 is TGTGCCAGCAGCCTTTTCCGGGACAGGTCCGGGGAGCTGTTTTTT.

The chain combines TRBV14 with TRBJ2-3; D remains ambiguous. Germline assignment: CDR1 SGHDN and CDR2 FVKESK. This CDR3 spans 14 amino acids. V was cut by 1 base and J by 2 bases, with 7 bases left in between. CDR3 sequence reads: CASSQVSFTDTQYF. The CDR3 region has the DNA TGTGCCAGCAGCCAAGTCTCGTTCACAGATACGCAGTATTTT.

CDR3 in amino acids: CASSPPEGVPNEKLFF. In DNA, the CDR3 is TGCGCCAGCAGCCCCCCAGAGGGGGTTCCCAATGAAAAACTGTTTTTT. The rearrangement uses TRBV5-1 and TRBJ1-4, with a tentative D call TRBD1 (6 bases). This CDR3 region has 16 residues. The germline V gene has CDR1 SGHRS and CDR2 YFSETQ. Trimming left V 4 bases short and J 5 bases short, with 18 bases between.

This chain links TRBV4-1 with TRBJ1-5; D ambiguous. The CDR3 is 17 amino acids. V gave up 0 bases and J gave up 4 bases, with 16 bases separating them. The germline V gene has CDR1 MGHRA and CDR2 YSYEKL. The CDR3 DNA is TGCGCCAGCAGCCAAGATCCTGCCTCCCCCGGGAATCAGCCCCAGCATTTT. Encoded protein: CASSQDPASPGNQPQHF.

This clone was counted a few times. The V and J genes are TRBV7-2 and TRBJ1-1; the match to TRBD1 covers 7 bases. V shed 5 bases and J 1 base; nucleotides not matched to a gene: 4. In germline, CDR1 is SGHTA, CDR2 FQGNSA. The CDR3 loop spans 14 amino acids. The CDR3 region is CASSPRTGNTEAFF. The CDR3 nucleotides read TGTGCCAGCAGCCCGCGGACAGGGAACACTGAAGCTTTCTTT.